These T cell receptor beta chains were read from a single sample in a study of beta chain features in type 1 diabetes. Method: immunoSEQ multiplex PCR; TCRdb's copy keeps in-frame clones and lacks some. Of hundreds of thousands of clones in the sample, about an eighth were seen once. Sequenced material: naive CD4+ T cells from blood. The receptors stem from a man aged 18 to 30 with type 1 diabetes. The CDR3 runs from the conserved cysteine through the conserved F or W. D genes are given only for firm matches. Size is omitted from some rows. Given values are once, few, many or a class for expanded clones.

13	TRBV6-5	TRBJ1-1	.	.	TGTGCCAGCAGTTACGGTTATATCACTGAAGCTTTCTTT	CASSYGYITEAFF
15	TRBV9	TRBJ2-7	.	.	TGTGCCAGCAGCGCCTACTCAGAGGCCTCCTACGAGCAGTACTTC	CASSAYSEASYEQYF
16	TRBV4-1	TRBJ1-4	TRBD1	few	TGCGCCAGCAGCCACCGGACAGGGTCGACTAATGAAAAACTGTTTTTT	CASSHRTGSTNEKLFF
15	TRBV4-2	TRBJ2-3	TRBD2	few	TGTGCCAGCAGCCCGGGACTAGCGGAGACAGATACGCAGTATTTT	CASSPGLAETDTQYF
15	TRBV7-2	TRBJ1-4	TRBD1	few	TGTGCCAGCAGCCCGCGACAGGGGGCTAATGAAAAACTGTTTTTT	CASSPRQGANEKLFF
14	TRBV9	TRBJ2-5	TRBD1	few	TGTGCCAGCGGGCCGGGACAGGGGTCAGAGACCCAGTACTTC	CASGPGQGSETQYF
13	TRBV9	TRBJ1-1	.	.	TGTGCCAGCAGCGTAGATGGGAACACTGAAGCTTTCTTT	CASSVDGNTEAFF
14	TRBV15	TRBJ1-5	.	.	TGTGCCACCAGCAGAGATAAGGGGGACCAGCCCCAGCATTTT	CATSRDKGDQPQHF
13	TRBV7-9	TRBJ1-1	.	few	TGTGCCAGCAGCTTAGCAGGGGGGAGTGAAGCTTTCTTT	CASSLAGGSEAFF
15	TRBV7-9	TRBJ2-3	.	few	TGTGCCAGCAGCTCCCACAGGACCAGCACAGATACGCAGTATTTT	CASSSHRTSTDTQYF
11	TRBV7-2	TRBJ2-5	.	few	TGTGCCAGCAGCCGACAAGAGACCCAGTACTTC	CASSRQETQYF
11	TRBV13	TRBJ1-3	.	.	TGTGCCAGCAGCCGAGGCAACACCATATATTTT	CASSRGNTIYF
13	TRBV18	TRBJ2-3	.	.	TGTGCCAGCTCACCATGGGCCTCAGATACGCAGTATTTT	CASSPWASDTQYF
15	TRBV7-9	TRBJ1-2	TRBD1	.	TGTGCCAGCAGCTCAAGGGGACAGGGGAGCTATGGCTACACCTTC	CASSSRGQGSYGYTF
18	TRBV5-1	TRBJ1-1	.	few	TGCGCCAGCAGCTTGGCCTTCGAGGGGCAGAGACTTAACACTGAAGCTTTCTTT	CASSLAFEGQRLNTEAFF
18	TRBV25-1	TRBJ1-5	.	.	TGTGCCAGCCCCAATGCTCGAGGGCGAGGGGTTAGCAATCAGCCCCAGCATTTT	CASPNARGRGVSNQPQHF
14	TRBV2	TRBJ2-5	TRBD1	.	TGTGCCACCTCCGGGACAGAAGCCGGAGAGACCCAGTACTTC	CATSGTEAGETQYF
12	TRBV29-1	TRBJ2-3	.	.	TGCAGCGTGGGACGGGACACAGATACGCAGTATTTT	CSVGRDTDTQYF
12	TRBV19	TRBJ2-1	.	few	TGTGCCACTCAATGGGGAGGCAATGAGCAGTTCTTC	CATQWGGNEQFF
14	TRBV2	TRBJ1-1	.	.	TGTGCCAGCATAAGGAGTACTGGGAACACTGAAGCTTTCTTT	CASIRSTGNTEAFF
14	TRBV5-1	TRBJ2-6	.	.	TGCGCCAGCAGCTTGGCGTCCGGGGCCAACGTCCTGACTTTC	CASSLASGANVLTF
17	TRBV4-1	TRBJ2-5	TRBD1	.	TGCGCCAGCAGCCAAGATCTGGACCTCCCCAGGGGGGAGACCCAGTACTTC	CASSQDLDLPRGETQYF
14	TRBV7-2	TRBJ1-4	TRBD1	.	TGTGCCAGCAGCTTAGGACAGGGTAATGAAAAACTGTTTTTT	CASSLGQGNEKLFF
15	TRBV27	TRBJ1-2	.	.	TGTGCCAGCAGTTTCGGAAACACGGGGAGGAATGGCTACACCTTC	CASSFGNTGRNGYTF
14	TRBV7-6	TRBJ2-5	TRBD1	few	TGTGCCAGCAGCTTCCAGACAGGGGAAGAGACCCAGTACTTC	CASSFQTGEETQYF
15	TRBV27	TRBJ2-1	.	.	TGTGCCAGCAGTTCCTACGGGAGCTCCTACAATGAGCAGTTCTTC	CASSSYGSSYNEQFF
15	TRBV10-3	TRBJ2-4	.	many	TGTGCCATCAGTGACCTTGCTAAGCACAAAAACATTCAGTACTTC	CAISDLAKHKNIQYF
14	TRBV1	TRBJ1-1	.	.	TGCACCAGCAGCCGAGGACAGGGGAACACTGAAGCTTTCTTT	CTSSRGQGNTEAFF
14	TRBV5-1	TRBJ2-4	.	few	TGCGCCAGCAGCTTGGCCACAGCCCAAAACATTCAGTACTTC	CASSLATAQNIQYF
15	TRBV14	TRBJ2-2	.	few	TGTGCCAGCAGCCCAGGAGGCCCCATCGCCGGGGAGCTGTTTTTT	CASSPGGPIAGELFF
14	TRBV7-9	TRBJ2-5	.	.	TGTGCCAGCAGCTTGGGCTGGTACCAAGAGACCCAGTACTTC	CASSLGWYQETQYF
13	TRBV6-5	TRBJ2-1	.	few	TGTGCCAGCAGTGCCCGACTAGAGAATGAGCAGTTCTTC	CASSARLENEQFF
14	TRBV29-1	TRBJ2-7	TRBD1	.	TGCAGCGTTGCGCGGGTTTCGGACAGGGACGAGCAGTACTTC	CSVARVSDRDEQYF
15	TRBV7-9	TRBJ1-4	.	few	TGTGCCAGCAGCTCCCTGAGCAGGGGTAATGAAAAACTGTTTTTT	CASSSLSRGNEKLFF
13	TRBV6-1	TRBJ1-4	.	.	TGTGCCAGCAGTGGGGAGGCAGACGAAAAACTGTTTTTT	CASSGEADEKLFF
18	TRBV5-1	TRBJ2-3	TRBD2	.	TGCGCCAGCAGCCTTTCAGCGGGGGCGGTTCCCCCCACAGATACGCAGTATTTT	CASSLSAGAVPPTDTQYF
18	TRBV27	TRBJ2-5	TRBD2	.	TGTGCCAGCAGCCCGCTAGGGGAGCTAGCGGGGGTCCAAGAGACCCAGTACTTC	CASSPLGELAGVQETQYF
13	TRBV30	TRBJ2-5	.	.	TGTGCCTGGACGCGGCACACCCAAGAGACCCAGTACTTC	CAWTRHTQETQYF
12	TRBV11-3	TRBJ2-7	.	few	TGTGCCAGCAGCGATCAGGGGTACGAGCAGTACTTC	CASSDQGYEQYF
11	TRBV30	TRBJ1-1	.	few	TGTGCCTGGAGTCTTTCTATGGGGGCTTTCTTT	CAWSLSMGAFF
15	TRBV30	TRBJ1-5	.	.	TGTGCCTGGAGTGGCCCAGGGTCTAGCAATCAGCCCCAGCATTTT	CAWSGPGSSNQPQHF
15	TRBV2	TRBJ2-5	.	few	TGTGCCAGCAGTGAAAGTCTCCGCAGGGCAGAGACCCAGTACTTC	CASSESLRRAETQYF